This T cell receptor (beta chain) was recorded in a study of T cells in Graves' hyperthyroidism and ophthalmopathy. Study-wide findings and caveats: For ophthalmopathy, model prediction preceded onset by a median roughly 6.3 months. Stable hyperthyroidism and ophthalmopathy were separated using 13 V-J signatures.

RNA transcripts provided the source from which TCR beta CDR3 regions were amplified. The primer set for the first-round RT-PCR of the TCR CDR3 was HTBI. TCRdb re-derived calls from the multiplex PCR reads in MiXCR, one entry per CDR3 protein. Of roughly 750,000 distinct CDR3 sequences listed, about a sixth are singletons. This clonotype was detected a few times. Antigen specificity is unknown. Hyperthyroidism, newly diagnosed and lasting under 2 months, affected patients aged 18 to 65. In germline, CDR1 is DFQATT, CDR2 SNEGSKA (reference sequence). CDR3 size: 15 residues. V trimming: 2 bases; J trimming: 6 bases; junction bases outside the gene matches: 8.

Sequencing was performed on blood. The receptor comes from a young man with Graves' hyperthyroidism. This chain links TRBV20-1 with TRBJ1-5; 9 nucleotides match TRBD1. The CDR3, as DNA: TGCAGTGCTAGATACCCGGGACAGGGCGGTCAGCCCCAGCATTTT. Translating it yields CSARYPGQGGQPQHF.